This record covers a single T cell receptor beta chain. The authors' processing: From reference gene primer amplification, estimates of nucleated cell counts were derived. Measured with immunoSEQ multiplex PCR; TCRdb has only the in-frame clones, and not every one. From that table come the V and J calls and clone size; the DNA was used to work out D and trimming. Of about 220,000 clones in the sample, approximately 78% were seen once. This sample was included in a study of blood T cell repertoires in COVID-19. Study-level background: Material from acute and convalescent COVID-19 was sourced from the United States, Italy and Spain.

This CDR3 is built from 14 residues. Trimming took 3 bases from V and 4 from J; bases not matched to a gene: 5. Per germline, CDR1 SGHTA and CDR2 FQGNSA. Seattle patients were enrolled while actively infected and followed longitudinally. The sample taken for sequencing was peripheral blood. This clonotype was obtained from a woman aged 70 to 79 with COVID-19, enrolled during active disease. The genes are TRBV7-2 and TRBJ2-5; 7 bases align to TRBD2. The CDR3 DNA is TGTGCCAGCAGCTTTCTAGCGGTTCTAGAGACCCAGTACTTC. Amino acids: CASSFLAVLETQYF.